Listed below are T cell receptor beta chains from one sample, sequenced in a study of T cell clonotyping in hematopoietic cell transplantation. TCRdb's copy holds only in-frame clones and misses some; the assay was immunoSEQ multiplex PCR. The sample contains about 4,600 clones, 65% to 80% of which appear only once. Material: peripheral blood mononuclear cells, obtained 100 days after allogeneic stem cell transplant. The source is a female patient aged 50-59 years who had an allogeneic stem cell transplant from an unrelated donor, so the T cells may come from the graft donor. Some clones in this sample may be carry-over from other donors' samples. CDR3s include the opening cysteine and the closing phenylalanine or tryptophan.

V gene,CDR3 protein
TRBV19,CASSIRGGDNEQFF
TRBV4-1,CASSQDRGTGANVLTF
TRBV6-1,CASRTTGDGSPLHF
TRBV14,CASSQVLGSGWNTEAFF
TRBV28,CASSSTDRGVTEAFF
TRBV11-3,CASSSKNGPGELFF
TRBV27,CASSWGGVTEAFF
TRBV14,CASSLTSGVPGELFF
TRBV19,CASSNSGTYYNSPLHF
TRBV28,CASSPGPLYNSPLHF
TRBV20-1,CSALYGYEQYF
TRBV5-1,CASSLHEQYF
TRBV4-1,CASSHASLGQGNYGYTF
TRBV19,CASSGRDIPYEQYF
TRBV29-1,CSVARLLGYEQYF
TRBV6-1,CASPGQGDTGELFF
TRBV19,CASSITQGSGYTF
TRBV19,CASSPGHSIPYF
TRBV4-1,CASSQPGQGGKDTQYF
TRBV18,CASSQLQGMDTGELFF
TRBV7-8,CASSYTGRTEAFF
TRBV19,CASSISPTAYEQYF
TRBV28,CASRKDSYEQYF
TRBV7-3,CASSSLAGTRNNEQFF
TRBV30,CAWKAASYEQYF
TRBV5-1,CASSLGTANSPLHF
TRBV4-2,CASSQERTVSVGNTIYF
TRBV25-1,CASSESTGNTQYF
TRBV7-3,CASSLSGGFGNTIYF
TRBV27,CASTAYSGGGNEQFF
TRBV19,CAGLSGGGREAFF
TRBV5-8,CASSPRRTIQYF
TRBV7-6,CASSLETGAYNEQFF
TRBV19,CASSNQQGLNEKLFF
TRBV5-6,CASSLGGDSYEQYF
TRBV9,CASSRDFTDTQYF
TRBV19,CASSIGGNNEQFF
TRBV9,CASSQTPEGEQFF
TRBV27,CASSFFGTGGAETQYF
TRBV5-6,CASSLAGRSYNSPLHF
TRBV11-3,CASSLRVTGELFF
TRBV28,CASSFLQYEQYF
TRBV9,CASSPDRGDTEAFF
TRBV7-9,CASSPRGQANYGYTF
TRBV19,CASSAFYETNTEAFF